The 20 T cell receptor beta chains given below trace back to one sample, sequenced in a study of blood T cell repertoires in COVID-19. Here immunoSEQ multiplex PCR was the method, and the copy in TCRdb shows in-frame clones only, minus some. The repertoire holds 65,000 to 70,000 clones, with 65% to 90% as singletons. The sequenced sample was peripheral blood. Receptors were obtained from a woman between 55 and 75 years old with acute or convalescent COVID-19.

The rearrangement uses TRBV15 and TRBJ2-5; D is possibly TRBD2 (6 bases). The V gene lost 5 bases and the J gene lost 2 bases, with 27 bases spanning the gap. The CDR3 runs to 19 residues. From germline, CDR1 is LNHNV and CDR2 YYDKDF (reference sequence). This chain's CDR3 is CATSLNYGLQRTSQETQYF. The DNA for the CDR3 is TGTGCCACCAGCTTAAATTACGGACTACAACGAACTTCTCAAGAGACCCAGTACTTC.

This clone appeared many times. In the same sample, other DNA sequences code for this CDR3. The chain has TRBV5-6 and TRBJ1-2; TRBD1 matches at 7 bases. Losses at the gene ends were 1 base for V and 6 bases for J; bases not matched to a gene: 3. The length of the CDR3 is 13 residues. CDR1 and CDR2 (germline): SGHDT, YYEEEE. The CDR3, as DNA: TGTGCCAGCAGCTTGAGGCAGGGGGATGGCTACACCTTC. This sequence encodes CASSLRQGDGYTF.

The chain's CDR3 is CASSFRDRIQETQYF. As DNA, the CDR3 is TGCGCCAGCAGCTTCCGGGACAGGATCCAAGAGACCCAGTACTTC. The V gene is TRBV5-1, the J gene TRBJ2-5; 8 nucleotides match TRBD1. Germline V CDR1 and CDR2: SGHRS, YFSETQ. Trimming at V came to 2 bases and at J to 1 base, leaving 4 bases not matched to a gene. The CDR3 spans 15 residues.

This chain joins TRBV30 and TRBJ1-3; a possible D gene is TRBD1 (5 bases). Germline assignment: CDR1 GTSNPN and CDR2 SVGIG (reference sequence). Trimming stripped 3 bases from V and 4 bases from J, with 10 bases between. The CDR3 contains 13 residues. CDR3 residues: CAWRSGGGNTIYF. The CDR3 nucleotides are TGTGCCTGGAGGAGCGGGGGGGGAAACACCATATATTTT.

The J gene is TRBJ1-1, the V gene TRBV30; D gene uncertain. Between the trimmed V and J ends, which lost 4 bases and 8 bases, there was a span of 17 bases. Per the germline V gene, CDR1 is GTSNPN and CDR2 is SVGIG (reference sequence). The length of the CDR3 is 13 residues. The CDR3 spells CAWTKSPAGEAFF. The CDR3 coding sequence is TGTGCCTGGACCAAATCCCCTGCGGGGGAAGCTTTCTTT.

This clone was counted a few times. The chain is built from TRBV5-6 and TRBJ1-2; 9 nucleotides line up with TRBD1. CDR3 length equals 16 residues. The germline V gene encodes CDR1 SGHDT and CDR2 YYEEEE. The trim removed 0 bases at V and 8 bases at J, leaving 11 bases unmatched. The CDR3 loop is CASSLGGTGNRRGYTF. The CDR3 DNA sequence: TGTGCCAGCAGCTTGGGCGGGACAGGGAACCGTAGGGGCTACACCTTC. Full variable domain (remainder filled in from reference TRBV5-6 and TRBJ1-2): DAGVTQSPTHLIKTRGQQVTLRCSPKSGHDTVSWYQQALGQGPQFIFQYYEEEERQRGNFPDRFSGHQFPNYSSELNVNALLLGDSALYLCASSLGGTGNRRGYTFGSGTRLTVV.

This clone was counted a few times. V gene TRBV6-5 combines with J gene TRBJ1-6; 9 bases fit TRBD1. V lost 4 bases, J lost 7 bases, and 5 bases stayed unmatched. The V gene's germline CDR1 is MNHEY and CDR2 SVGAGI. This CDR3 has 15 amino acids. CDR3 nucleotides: TGTGCCAGCAGTTCCCGGGACAGGGTCAATTCACCCCTCCACTTT. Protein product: CASSSRDRVNSPLHF.

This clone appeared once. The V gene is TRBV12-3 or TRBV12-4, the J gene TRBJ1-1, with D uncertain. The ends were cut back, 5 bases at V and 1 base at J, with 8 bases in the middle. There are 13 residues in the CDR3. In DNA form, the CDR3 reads TGTGCCAGCAGTCGGGGAGAGAACACTGAAGCTTTCTTT. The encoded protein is CASSRGENTEAFF.

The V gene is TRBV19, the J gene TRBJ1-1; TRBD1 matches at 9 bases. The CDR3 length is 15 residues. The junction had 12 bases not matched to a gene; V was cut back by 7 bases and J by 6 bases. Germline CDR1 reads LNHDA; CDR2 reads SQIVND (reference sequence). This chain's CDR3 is CASTSIGTGQAEAFF. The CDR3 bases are TGTGCCAGTACATCCATCGGGACAGGGCAGGCTGAAGCTTTCTTT.

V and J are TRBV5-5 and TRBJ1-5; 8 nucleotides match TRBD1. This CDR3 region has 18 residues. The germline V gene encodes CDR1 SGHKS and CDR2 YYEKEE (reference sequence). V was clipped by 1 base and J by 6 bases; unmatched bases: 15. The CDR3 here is CASSLQPGGGGGRQPQHF. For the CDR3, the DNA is TGTGCCAGCAGCTTGCAGCCAGGGGGCGGGGGAGGCCGTCAGCCCCAGCATTTT.

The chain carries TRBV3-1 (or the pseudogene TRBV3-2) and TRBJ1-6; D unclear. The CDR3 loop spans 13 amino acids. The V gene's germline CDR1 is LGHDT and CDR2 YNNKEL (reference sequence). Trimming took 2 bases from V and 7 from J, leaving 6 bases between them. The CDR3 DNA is TGTGCCAGCAGCCAATCGAGGAATTCACCCCTCCACTTT. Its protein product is CASSQSRNSPLHF.

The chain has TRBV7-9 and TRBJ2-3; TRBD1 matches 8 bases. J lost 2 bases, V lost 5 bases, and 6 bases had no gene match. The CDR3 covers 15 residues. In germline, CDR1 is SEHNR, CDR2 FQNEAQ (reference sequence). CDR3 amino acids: CASSPRQGTTDTQYF. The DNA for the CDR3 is TGTGCCAGCAGCCCAAGACAGGGGACCACAGATACGCAGTATTTT.

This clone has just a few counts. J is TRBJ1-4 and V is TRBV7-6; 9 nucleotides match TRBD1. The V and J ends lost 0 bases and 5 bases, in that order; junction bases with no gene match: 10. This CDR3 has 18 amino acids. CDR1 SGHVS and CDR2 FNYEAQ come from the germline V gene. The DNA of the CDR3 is TGTGCCAGCAGCTTAGCGTCGATTATCGGGACAGGGAATGAAAAACTGTTTTTT. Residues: CASSLASIIGTGNEKLFF.

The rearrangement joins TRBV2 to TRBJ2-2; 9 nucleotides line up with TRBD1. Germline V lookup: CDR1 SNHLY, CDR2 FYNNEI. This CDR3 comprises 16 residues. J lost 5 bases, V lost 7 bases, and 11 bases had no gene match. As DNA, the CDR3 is TGTGCCAGCACCTACCCCGGGACAGGGCGGACCGGGGAGCTGTTTTTT. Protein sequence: CASTYPGTGRTGELFF.

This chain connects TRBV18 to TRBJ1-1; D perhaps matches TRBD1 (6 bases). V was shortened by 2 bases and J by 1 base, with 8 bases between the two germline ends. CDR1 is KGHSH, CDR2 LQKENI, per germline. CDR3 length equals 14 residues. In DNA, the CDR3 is TGTGCCAGCTCACCAGCGGGGGCGAACACTGAAGCTTTCTTT. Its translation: CASSPAGANTEAFF.

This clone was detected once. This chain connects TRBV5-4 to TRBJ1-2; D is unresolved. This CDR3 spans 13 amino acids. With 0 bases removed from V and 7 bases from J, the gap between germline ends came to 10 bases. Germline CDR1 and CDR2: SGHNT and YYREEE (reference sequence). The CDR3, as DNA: TGTGCCAGCAGCTTGGCAGGTGACATTGGCTACACCTTC. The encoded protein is CASSLAGDIGYTF.

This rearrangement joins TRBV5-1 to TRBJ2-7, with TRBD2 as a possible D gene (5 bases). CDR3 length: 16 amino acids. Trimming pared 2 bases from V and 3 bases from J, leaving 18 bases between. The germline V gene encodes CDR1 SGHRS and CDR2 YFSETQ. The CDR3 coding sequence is TGCGCCAGCAGCTTCCAAGAATTGGGAGCTCGCTACGAGCAGTACTTC. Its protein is CASSFQELGARYEQYF.

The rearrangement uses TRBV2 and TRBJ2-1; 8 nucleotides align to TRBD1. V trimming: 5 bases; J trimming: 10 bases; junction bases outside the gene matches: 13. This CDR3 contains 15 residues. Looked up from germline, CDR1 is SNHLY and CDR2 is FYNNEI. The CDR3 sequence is CASSQRTGSVQEQFF. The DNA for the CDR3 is TGTGCCAGCAGTCAACGGACAGGGTCGGTGCAAGAGCAGTTCTTC.

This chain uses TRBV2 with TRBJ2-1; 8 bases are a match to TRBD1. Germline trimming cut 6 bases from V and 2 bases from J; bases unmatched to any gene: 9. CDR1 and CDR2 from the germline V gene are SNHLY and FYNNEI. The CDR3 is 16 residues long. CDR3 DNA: TGTGCCAGCAGGAAAGACAGGGGCTGGGCCTACAATGAGCAGTTCTTC. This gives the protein CASRKDRGWAYNEQFF.

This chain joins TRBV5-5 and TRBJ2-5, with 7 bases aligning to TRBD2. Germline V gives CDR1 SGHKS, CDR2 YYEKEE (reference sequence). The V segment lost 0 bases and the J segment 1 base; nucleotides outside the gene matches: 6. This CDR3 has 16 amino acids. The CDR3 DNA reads TGTGCCAGCAGCTTGGCAAGGGCTAGCGGCCAAGAGACCCAGTACTTC. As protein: CASSLARASGQETQYF.